Following are 29 T cell receptor beta chains from one sample sequenced in a study of T cell repertoires in cytomegalovirus infection. These receptors lack a known antigen. TCRdb fed the reads into MiXCR, producing one record per CDR3 protein. The table includes about 130,000 distinct CDR3 sequences, 20% to 30% detected once. The specimen sequenced was PBMCs, sequenced either directly or after in vitro stimulation (not recorded which). The receptors come from a human donor in good health (CMV status not recorded). Some clones in this sample may be carry-over from other donors' samples.

The chain carries TRBV4-3 and TRBJ1-3, with D unresolved. This CDR3 comprises 14 residues. V gave up 3 bases and J gave up 6 bases, with 12 bases separating them. Germline assignment: CDR1 LGHNA and CDR2 YSLEER. The CDR3 sequence is CASSHGVWENTIYF. CDR3 sequence (DNA): TGCGCCAGCAGCCATGGGGTATGGGAAAACACCATATATTTT.

This clonotype showed up many times. The genes are TRBV27 and TRBJ2-5; TRBD2 aligns across 7 bases. V was pared by 2 bases and J by 2 bases, with 2 bases of the junction left unmatched. Per germline, CDR1 MNHEY and CDR2 SMNVEV (reference sequence). This CDR3 is 14 amino acids long. In DNA form, the CDR3 reads TGTGCCAGCAGTTTAAGGGGACTACAAGAGACCCAGTACTTC. Translation: CASSLRGLQETQYF.

The chain couples TRBV4-3 to TRBJ1-1; D remains unclear. This CDR3 has 15 amino acids. Germline values: CDR1 LGHNA, CDR2 YSLEER. V shed 3 bases and J shed 5 bases, with 16 bases lying between them. CDR3 loop: CASSQDYGRTTEAFF. CDR3 coding DNA: TGCGCCAGCAGCCAGGACTATGGACGGACGACTGAAGCTTTCTTT.

This clonotype showed up many times. The V and J genes are TRBV7-6 and TRBJ2-3; weak D call: TRBD2 (6 bases). The CDR3 extends over 13 amino acids. Germline values: CDR1 SGHVS, CDR2 FNYEAQ. Trimming left V 5 bases short and J 2 bases short, with 8 bases between. This chain's CDR3 is CASSPDYTDTQYF. CDR3 DNA: TGTGCCAGCAGCCCGGACTACACAGATACGCAGTATTTT.

CDR3 residues: CASSPRPIVGNIQYF. The CDR3 DNA reads as TGTGCCAGCAGCCCACGGCCGATCGTGGGAAACATTCAGTACTTC. This chain uses TRBV9 with TRBJ2-4; D is unresolved. The germline V gene has CDR1 SGDLS and CDR2 YYNGEE. V was clipped by 4 bases and J by 6 bases, with 17 bases between them. CDR3 length: 15 amino acids.

This clonotype was seen ten or more times. V is TRBV7-9 and J is TRBJ1-1, with TRBD1 identical over 7 bases. The germline V gene encodes CDR1 SEHNR and CDR2 FQNEAQ (reference sequence). The CDR3 extends over 14 amino acids. With 5 bases clipped from V and 4 bases from J, the junction kept 7 bases outside the gene matches. The CDR3 nucleotides read TGTGCCAGCAGCATCGCTAGACAGGGCACTGAAGCTTTCTTT. Amino acids: CASSIARQGTEAFF.

The V gene is TRBV20-1, the J gene TRBJ1-1; perhaps TRBD1 as D (6 bases). Germline assignment: CDR1 DFQATT and CDR2 SNEGSKA (reference sequence). Trimming shortened V by 3 bases and J by 0 bases, and 17 bases separated the two germline ends. CDR3 length equals 16 residues. The CDR3 bases are TGCAGTGCTAGGGATGCAAGGGGGGCCATGAACACTGAAGCTTTCTTT. Protein product: CSARDARGAMNTEAFF.

This clonotype has only a few counts. This chain connects TRBV5-5 to TRBJ2-1; TRBD1 is a possible D gene (5 bases). The CDR3 spans 13 residues. Trimming removed 4 bases at V and 8 bases at J, with 13 bases between. CDR1 SGHKS and CDR2 YYEKEE come from the germline V gene (reference sequence). The CDR3 sequence is CASSAGPRDEQFF. The CDR3 bases are TGTGCCAGCAGCGCCGGACCCAGGGATGAGCAGTTCTTC. Full variable domain (missing parts from reference TRBV5-5 and TRBJ2-1): DAGVTQSPTHLIKTRGQQVTLRCSPISGHKSVSWYQQVLGQGPQFIFQYYEKEERGRGNFPDRFSARQFPNYSSELNVNALLLGDSALYLCASSAGPRDEQFFGPGTRLTVL.

This clonotype was counted only a few times. The CDR3 DNA sequence: TGCGCCAGCAGCGCCGGGACAGGGGGTTGGAGCTACACCTTC. This encodes CASSAGTGGWSYTF. The V gene is TRBV5-1, the J gene TRBJ1-2; 11 nucleotides match TRBD1. The V gene's germline CDR1 is SGHRS and CDR2 YFSETQ. This CDR3 region has 14 residues. The V gene end was trimmed by 4 bases and the J gene end by 9 bases; junction bases not matched to a gene: 8.

This clonotype was recorded many times. The V call is TRBV28, the J call TRBJ1-5, with TRBD1 as a possible D gene (5 bases). The V gene lost 6 bases and the J gene lost 0 bases, with 15 bases spanning the gap. Germline V gene lookup returns CDR1 MDHEN and CDR2 SYDVKM. The CDR3 runs to 16 residues. The CDR3 protein is CASRPTGRGSNQPQHF. DNA of the CDR3: TGTGCCAGCAGACCTACAGGCCGTGGTAGCAATCAGCCCCAGCATTTT.

The chain employs TRBV7-2 and TRBJ2-3; 7 bases map to TRBD2. CDR3 size: 14 residues. CDR1 is SGHTA, CDR2 FQGNSA, per germline. The V gene end was trimmed by 3 bases and the J gene end by 4 bases; junction bases not matched to a gene: 4. The DNA of the CDR3 is TGTGCCAGCAGCTTTGGGGGAGGGCCAGATACGCAGTATTTT. Amino acid sequence: CASSFGGGPDTQYF.

This clonotype was seen at least ten times. The chain carries TRBV7-2 and TRBJ2-7; 10 bases fit TRBD1. This CDR3 spans 16 amino acids. CDR1 is SGHTA and CDR2 is FQGNSA in the germline V gene. Losses at the gene ends were 5 bases for V and 2 bases for J; bases not matched to a gene: 9. CDR3 DNA: TGTGCCAGCAGCCCTAGGATGACAGGGGGCACCTACGAGCAGTACTTC. Its protein product is CASSPRMTGGTYEQYF.

J is TRBJ1-2 and V is TRBV24-1; 9 nucleotides agree with TRBD1. The ends lost 3 bases at V and 8 bases at J; junction bases unmatched: 0. The CDR3 is 12 amino acids. Germline CDR1 and CDR2: KGHDR and SFDVKD. The CDR3 is CATSDDRGGYTF. CDR3 in DNA: TGTGCCACCAGTGATGACAGGGGGGGCTACACCTTC.

This clonotype has at least ten counts. V is TRBV7-2 and J is TRBJ2-1, with D unclear. The germline gives CDR1 SGHTA, CDR2 FQGNSA. Between the trimmed V and J ends, which lost 5 bases and 4 bases, there was a span of 3 bases. The CDR3 contains 11 residues. DNA of the CDR3: TGTGCCAGCAGCGGGTACAATGAGCAGTTCTTC. As protein: CASSGYNEQFF.

This rearrangement joins TRBV29-1 to TRBJ1-4; 7 bases match TRBD1. Unmatched junction bases numbered 5, after V lost 3 bases and J lost 4 bases. The CDR3 is made up of 14 amino acids. Germline lookup yields CDR1 SQVTM and CDR2 ANQGSEA. As DNA, the CDR3 is TGCAGCGTTGATGTGACAGGGTTTAATGAAAAACTGTTTTTT. It encodes CSVDVTGFNEKLFF.

This clonotype was recorded once. The chain is built from TRBV4-3 and TRBJ1-2; D is uncertain. V shed 0 bases and J shed 5 bases, with 10 bases lying between them. This CDR3 region has 14 residues. Germline V gene lookup returns CDR1 LGHNA and CDR2 YSLEER. The CDR3: CASSQEPGLYGYTF. The DNA of the CDR3 is TGCGCCAGCAGCCAAGAGCCAGGACTGTATGGCTACACCTTC.

V gene TRBV2 combines with J gene TRBJ1-1, with a weak D call TRBD1 (6 bases). V lost 6 bases and J 1 base, leaving 18 bases between the germline ends. Germline lookup yields CDR1 SNHLY and CDR2 FYNNEI. The CDR3 is 16 amino acids. CDR3 protein: CASRGSTGVGNTEAFF. The CDR3 DNA reads as TGTGCCAGCAGAGGGTCGACAGGAGTAGGGAACACTGAAGCTTTCTTT.

This clonotype has a handful of counts. The rearrangement uses TRBV6-1 and TRBJ2-1, with 11 positions matching TRBD2. The CDR3 loop spans 16 amino acids. V dropped 1 base and J dropped 8; count of bases not matched to a gene: 7. Germline V gene lookup returns CDR1 MNHNS and CDR2 SASEGT. This CDR3 reads CASSEGISGRAHEQFF. CDR3 DNA sequence: TGTGCCAGCAGTGAAGGAATTAGCGGGAGGGCCCATGAGCAGTTCTTC.

The rearrangement uses TRBV19 and TRBJ2-5; perhaps D is TRBD1 or TRBD2 (5 bases each). Trimming left V 8 bases short and J 5 bases short, with 15 bases between. The length of the CDR3 is 13 residues. Looked up from germline, CDR1 is LNHDA and CDR2 is SQIVND (reference sequence). The CDR3 nucleotides are TGTGCCAGTTCTCGGGACGGATGGGAGACCCAGTACTTC. Its translation is CASSRDGWETQYF.

This clonotype has more than one count but fewer than ten. V is TRBV11-2 and J is TRBJ1-1; D gene unclear. CDR3 size: 14 residues. Germline lookup yields CDR1 SGHAT and CDR2 FQNNGV. V lost 8 bases, J lost 1 base, and 14 bases lay in between. The CDR3 region is CASPGLGTNTEAFF. For the CDR3, the DNA is TGTGCCAGCCCAGGTTTGGGTACGAACACTGAAGCTTTCTTT.

This clonotype was recorded many times. This chain links TRBV12-3 or TRBV12-4 with TRBJ2-3, with 8 bases matching TRBD2. The CDR3 spans 15 residues. J was trimmed by 5 bases and V by 10 bases; bases with no gene match: 14. CDR3 sequence reads: CATAQAGGGRDTQYF. The CDR3 region has the DNA TGTGCCACCGCTCAGGCGGGAGGTGGAAGAGATACGCAGTATTTT.

The CDR3 here is CSATPPAGGNYNEQFF. CDR3 in DNA: TGCAGTGCCACCCCCCCGGCGGGAGGGAATTACAATGAGCAGTTCTTC. This chain connects TRBV20-1 to TRBJ2-1; the match to TRBD2 covers 9 bases. The CDR3 consists of 16 residues. Germline-derived CDR1 and CDR2 are DFQATT and SNEGSKA (reference sequence). J was trimmed by 4 bases and V by 6 bases; bases with no gene match: 13.

This clonotype was seen only a few times. V gene TRBV6-6 combines with J gene TRBJ1-4, with D tentatively TRBD1 (5 bases). Trimming removed 6 bases at V and 2 bases at J, with 10 bases between. The CDR3 is made up of 14 amino acids. Germline V CDR1 and CDR2: MNHNY, SVGAGI (reference sequence). CDR3 residues: CASSPGATNEKLFF. The CDR3 nucleotides are TGTGCCAGCAGCCCCGGGGCTACTAATGAAAAACTGTTTTTT.

This clonotype was seen more than once but under ten times. The chain links TRBV19 to TRBJ2-5; D may be TRBD1 or TRBD2 (6 bases each). Germline-derived CDR1 and CDR2 are LNHDA and SQIVND (reference sequence). V was clipped by 3 bases and J by 0 bases, with 11 bases between them. The CDR3 contains 15 residues. This chain's CDR3 is CASSIGGTNQETQYF. The CDR3 DNA follows: TGTGCCAGTAGTATTGGAGGGACAAACCAAGAGACCCAGTACTTC.

This sequence joins TRBV20-1 and TRBJ2-7, with a tentative D call TRBD2 (6 bases). V lost 0 bases to trimming and J lost 8 bases, with 14 bases between them. The germline V gene has CDR1 DFQATT and CDR2 SNEGSKA (reference sequence). The CDR3 spans 13 residues. CDR3 loop: CSARDLDSGKQYV. In nucleotides, the CDR3 is TGCAGTGCTAGAGATCTAGATAGCGGAAAGCAGTACGTC.

The chain carries TRBV3-1 and TRBJ2-1, with 10 positions matching TRBD2. The V segment lost 7 bases and the J segment 5 bases; nucleotides outside the gene matches: 14. Germline values: CDR1 LGHDT, CDR2 YNNKEL (reference sequence). The length of the CDR3 is 17 residues. The CDR3 DNA reads as TGTGCCAGCACCTCAGCGGGAGGGCCCTCGGGCGACAATGAGCAGTTCTTC. It yields the protein CASTSAGGPSGDNEQFF.

This clonotype was detected many times. This chain connects TRBV7-2 to TRBJ2-1; 15 nucleotides align to TRBD2. V trimming: 5 bases; J trimming: 8 bases; junction bases outside the gene matches: 10. In germline, CDR1 is SGHTA, CDR2 FQGNSA. This CDR3 has 17 residues. The CDR3 is CASSRPPGLAGGHEQFF. CDR3 DNA sequence: TGTGCCAGCAGCCGACCCCCGGGACTAGCGGGAGGCCATGAGCAGTTCTTC.

The rearrangement uses TRBV7-2 and TRBJ2-2; D might be TRBD2 (6 bases). The CDR3 has 14 residues. Deletions cut 1 base from V and 5 bases from J, with 8 bases between. The V gene's germline CDR1 is SGHTA and CDR2 FQGNSA. CDR3 amino acids: CASSLVGGTGELFF. The CDR3 nucleotides read TGTGCCAGCAGCTTAGTCGGGGGAACCGGGGAGCTGTTTTTT.

This clonotype was picked up a small number of times. V and J are TRBV6-1 and TRBJ2-5; D uncertain. CDR3 length equals 11 residues. CDR1 and CDR2 from the germline V gene are MNHNS and SASEGT. The germline V and J ends were trimmed by 7 bases and 5 bases, with 8 bases remaining between them. The CDR3 here is CASTRFETQYF. CDR3 sequence (DNA): TGTGCCAGCACCCGTTTTGAGACCCAGTACTTC.